Sequencing of this T cell receptor beta chain was carried out in a study of patients and donors after allogeneic stem cell transplantation. Trimming removed 1 base from V and 2 bases from J; junction bases left unmatched: 5. CDR1 is LGHDT and CDR2 is YNNKEL in the germline V gene (reference sequence). The CDR3 extends over 16 amino acids. TCRdb reprocessed the RT-PCR reads via MiXCR and lists one record per CDR3 protein. The sample gives 3,500 to 4,500 distinct CDR3 sequences, about 16% of which show up once; 76% is in the top ten. This TCR was recovered from a human donor who was either an allogeneic HSCT recipient or a stem cell or donor lymphocyte infusion donor (not recorded which). It is not recorded whose cells these are; they may come from a transplant donor. The sequenced sample was blood, either unsorted or a sorted T cell fraction (not recorded which). The chain couples TRBV3-1 to TRBJ2-7; 10 positions agree with TRBD2. In nucleotides, the CDR3 is TGTGCCAGCAGCCAAGTAGCGGGAGGATCCCCCTACGAGCAGTACTTC. As protein: CASSQVAGGSPYEQYF.